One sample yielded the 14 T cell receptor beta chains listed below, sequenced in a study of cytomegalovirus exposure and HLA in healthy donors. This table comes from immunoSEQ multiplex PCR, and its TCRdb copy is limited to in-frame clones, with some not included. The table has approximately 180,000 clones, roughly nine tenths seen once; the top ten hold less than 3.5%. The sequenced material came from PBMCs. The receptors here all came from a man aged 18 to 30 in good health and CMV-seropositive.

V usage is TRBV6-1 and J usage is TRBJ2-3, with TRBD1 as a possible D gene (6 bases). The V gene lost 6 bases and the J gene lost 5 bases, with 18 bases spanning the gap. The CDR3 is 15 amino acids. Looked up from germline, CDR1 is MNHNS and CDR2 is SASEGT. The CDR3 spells CASRPTGSAEDTQYF. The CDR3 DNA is TGTGCCAGCAGGCCTACAGGGTCGGCTGAAGATACGCAGTATTTT.

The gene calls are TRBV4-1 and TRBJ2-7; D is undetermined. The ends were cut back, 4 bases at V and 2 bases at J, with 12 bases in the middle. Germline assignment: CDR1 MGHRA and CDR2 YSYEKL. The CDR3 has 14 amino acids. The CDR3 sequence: CASSPQPGTYEQYF. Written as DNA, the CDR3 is TGCGCCAGCAGCCCTCAGCCGGGTACCTACGAGCAGTACTTC.

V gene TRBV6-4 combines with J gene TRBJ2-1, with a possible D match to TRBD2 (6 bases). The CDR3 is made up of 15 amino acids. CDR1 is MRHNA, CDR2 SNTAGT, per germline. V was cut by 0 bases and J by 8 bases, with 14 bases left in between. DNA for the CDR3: TGTGCCAGCAGTGACTCGACTAGTGGCTCGGATGAGCAGTTCTTC. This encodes CASSDSTSGSDEQFF.

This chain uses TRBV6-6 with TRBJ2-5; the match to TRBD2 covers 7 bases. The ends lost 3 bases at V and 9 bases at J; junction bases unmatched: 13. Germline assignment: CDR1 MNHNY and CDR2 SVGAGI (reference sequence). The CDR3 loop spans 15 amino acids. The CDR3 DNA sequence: TGTGCCAGCAGTTATAAGGGGAGGGGAGCATTATCCCAGTACTTC. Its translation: CASSYKGRGALSQYF.

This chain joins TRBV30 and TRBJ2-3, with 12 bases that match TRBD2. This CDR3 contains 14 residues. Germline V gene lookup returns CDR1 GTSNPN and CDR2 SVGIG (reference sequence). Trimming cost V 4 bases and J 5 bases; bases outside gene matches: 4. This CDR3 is CAWKTSGGLDTQYF. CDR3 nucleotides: TGTGCCTGGAAGACTAGCGGGGGCCTAGATACGCAGTATTTT.

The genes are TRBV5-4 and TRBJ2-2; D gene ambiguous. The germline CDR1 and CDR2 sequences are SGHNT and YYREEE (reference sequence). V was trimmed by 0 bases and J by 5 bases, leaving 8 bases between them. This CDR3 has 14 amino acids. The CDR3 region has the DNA TGTGCCAGCAGCTTGGAGAGTTTTACCGGGGAGCTGTTTTTT. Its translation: CASSLESFTGELFF. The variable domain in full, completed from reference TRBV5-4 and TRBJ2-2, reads ETGVTQSPTHLIKTRGQQVTLRCSSQSGHNTVSWYQQALGQGPQFIFQYYREEENGRGNFPPRFSGLQFPNYSSELNVNALELDDSALYLCASSLESFTGELFFGEGSRLTVL.

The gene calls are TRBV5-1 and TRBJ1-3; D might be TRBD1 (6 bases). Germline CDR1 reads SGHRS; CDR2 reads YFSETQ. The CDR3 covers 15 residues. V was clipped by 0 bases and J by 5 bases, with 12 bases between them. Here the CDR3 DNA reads TGCGCCAGCAGCTTGGAAGGGGACAACAGAAACACCATATATTTT. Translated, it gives CASSLEGDNRNTIYF.

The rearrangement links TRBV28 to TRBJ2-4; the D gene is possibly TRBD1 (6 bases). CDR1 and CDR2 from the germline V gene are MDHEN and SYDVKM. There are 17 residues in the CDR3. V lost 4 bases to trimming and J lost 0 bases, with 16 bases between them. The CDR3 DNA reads TGTGCCAGCAGTTCCTTGACAGGACTCATAGCCAAAAACATTCAGTACTTC. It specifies CASSSLTGLIAKNIQYF. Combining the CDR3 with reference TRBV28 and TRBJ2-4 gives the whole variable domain DVKVTQSSRYLVKRTGEKVFLECVQDMDHENMFWYRQDPGLGLRLIYFSYDVKMKEKGDIPEGYSVSREKKERFSLILESASTNQTSMYLCASSSLTGLIAKNIQYFGAGTRLSVL.

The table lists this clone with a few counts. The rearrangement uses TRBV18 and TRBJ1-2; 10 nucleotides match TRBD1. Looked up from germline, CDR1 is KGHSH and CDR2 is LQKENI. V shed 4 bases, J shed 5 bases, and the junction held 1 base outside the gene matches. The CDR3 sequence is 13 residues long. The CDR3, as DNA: TGTGCCAGCTCACGGGACAGGGGATATGGCTACACCTTC. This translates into CASSRDRGYGYTF.

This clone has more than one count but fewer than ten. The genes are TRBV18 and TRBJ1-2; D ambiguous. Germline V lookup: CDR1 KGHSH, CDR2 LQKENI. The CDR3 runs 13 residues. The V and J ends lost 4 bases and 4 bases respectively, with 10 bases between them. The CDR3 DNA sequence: TGTGCCAGCTCACTGGGGAGGCCCTATGGCTACACCTTC. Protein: CASSLGRPYGYTF.

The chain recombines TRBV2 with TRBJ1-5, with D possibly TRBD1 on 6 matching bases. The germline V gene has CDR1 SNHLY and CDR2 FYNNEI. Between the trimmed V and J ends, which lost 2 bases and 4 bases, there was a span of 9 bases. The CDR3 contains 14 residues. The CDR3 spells CASSERQGNQPQHF. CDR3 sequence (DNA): TGTGCCAGCAGTGAAAGGCAGGGGAATCAGCCCCAGCATTTT.

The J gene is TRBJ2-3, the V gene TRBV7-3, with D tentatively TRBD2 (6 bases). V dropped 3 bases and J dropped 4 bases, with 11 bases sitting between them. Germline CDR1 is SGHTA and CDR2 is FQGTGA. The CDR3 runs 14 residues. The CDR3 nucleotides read TGTGCCAGCAGCTTCGCCTCGGGAGCAGATACGCAGTATTTT. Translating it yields CASSFASGADTQYF.

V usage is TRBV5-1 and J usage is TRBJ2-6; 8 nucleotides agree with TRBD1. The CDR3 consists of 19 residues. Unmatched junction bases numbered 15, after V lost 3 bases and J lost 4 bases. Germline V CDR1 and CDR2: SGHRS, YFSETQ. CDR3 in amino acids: CASSSQRPGGVLGANVLTF. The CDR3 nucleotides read TGCGCCAGCAGCTCCCAACGGCCAGGGGGCGTTTTAGGGGCCAACGTCCTGACTTTC.

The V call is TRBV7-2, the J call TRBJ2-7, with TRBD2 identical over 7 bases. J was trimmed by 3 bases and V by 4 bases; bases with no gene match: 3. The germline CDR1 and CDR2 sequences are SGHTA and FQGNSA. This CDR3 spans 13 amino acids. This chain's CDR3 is CASSSGLGYEQYF. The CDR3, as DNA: TGTGCCAGCAGCTCCGGACTAGGCTACGAGCAGTACTTC.